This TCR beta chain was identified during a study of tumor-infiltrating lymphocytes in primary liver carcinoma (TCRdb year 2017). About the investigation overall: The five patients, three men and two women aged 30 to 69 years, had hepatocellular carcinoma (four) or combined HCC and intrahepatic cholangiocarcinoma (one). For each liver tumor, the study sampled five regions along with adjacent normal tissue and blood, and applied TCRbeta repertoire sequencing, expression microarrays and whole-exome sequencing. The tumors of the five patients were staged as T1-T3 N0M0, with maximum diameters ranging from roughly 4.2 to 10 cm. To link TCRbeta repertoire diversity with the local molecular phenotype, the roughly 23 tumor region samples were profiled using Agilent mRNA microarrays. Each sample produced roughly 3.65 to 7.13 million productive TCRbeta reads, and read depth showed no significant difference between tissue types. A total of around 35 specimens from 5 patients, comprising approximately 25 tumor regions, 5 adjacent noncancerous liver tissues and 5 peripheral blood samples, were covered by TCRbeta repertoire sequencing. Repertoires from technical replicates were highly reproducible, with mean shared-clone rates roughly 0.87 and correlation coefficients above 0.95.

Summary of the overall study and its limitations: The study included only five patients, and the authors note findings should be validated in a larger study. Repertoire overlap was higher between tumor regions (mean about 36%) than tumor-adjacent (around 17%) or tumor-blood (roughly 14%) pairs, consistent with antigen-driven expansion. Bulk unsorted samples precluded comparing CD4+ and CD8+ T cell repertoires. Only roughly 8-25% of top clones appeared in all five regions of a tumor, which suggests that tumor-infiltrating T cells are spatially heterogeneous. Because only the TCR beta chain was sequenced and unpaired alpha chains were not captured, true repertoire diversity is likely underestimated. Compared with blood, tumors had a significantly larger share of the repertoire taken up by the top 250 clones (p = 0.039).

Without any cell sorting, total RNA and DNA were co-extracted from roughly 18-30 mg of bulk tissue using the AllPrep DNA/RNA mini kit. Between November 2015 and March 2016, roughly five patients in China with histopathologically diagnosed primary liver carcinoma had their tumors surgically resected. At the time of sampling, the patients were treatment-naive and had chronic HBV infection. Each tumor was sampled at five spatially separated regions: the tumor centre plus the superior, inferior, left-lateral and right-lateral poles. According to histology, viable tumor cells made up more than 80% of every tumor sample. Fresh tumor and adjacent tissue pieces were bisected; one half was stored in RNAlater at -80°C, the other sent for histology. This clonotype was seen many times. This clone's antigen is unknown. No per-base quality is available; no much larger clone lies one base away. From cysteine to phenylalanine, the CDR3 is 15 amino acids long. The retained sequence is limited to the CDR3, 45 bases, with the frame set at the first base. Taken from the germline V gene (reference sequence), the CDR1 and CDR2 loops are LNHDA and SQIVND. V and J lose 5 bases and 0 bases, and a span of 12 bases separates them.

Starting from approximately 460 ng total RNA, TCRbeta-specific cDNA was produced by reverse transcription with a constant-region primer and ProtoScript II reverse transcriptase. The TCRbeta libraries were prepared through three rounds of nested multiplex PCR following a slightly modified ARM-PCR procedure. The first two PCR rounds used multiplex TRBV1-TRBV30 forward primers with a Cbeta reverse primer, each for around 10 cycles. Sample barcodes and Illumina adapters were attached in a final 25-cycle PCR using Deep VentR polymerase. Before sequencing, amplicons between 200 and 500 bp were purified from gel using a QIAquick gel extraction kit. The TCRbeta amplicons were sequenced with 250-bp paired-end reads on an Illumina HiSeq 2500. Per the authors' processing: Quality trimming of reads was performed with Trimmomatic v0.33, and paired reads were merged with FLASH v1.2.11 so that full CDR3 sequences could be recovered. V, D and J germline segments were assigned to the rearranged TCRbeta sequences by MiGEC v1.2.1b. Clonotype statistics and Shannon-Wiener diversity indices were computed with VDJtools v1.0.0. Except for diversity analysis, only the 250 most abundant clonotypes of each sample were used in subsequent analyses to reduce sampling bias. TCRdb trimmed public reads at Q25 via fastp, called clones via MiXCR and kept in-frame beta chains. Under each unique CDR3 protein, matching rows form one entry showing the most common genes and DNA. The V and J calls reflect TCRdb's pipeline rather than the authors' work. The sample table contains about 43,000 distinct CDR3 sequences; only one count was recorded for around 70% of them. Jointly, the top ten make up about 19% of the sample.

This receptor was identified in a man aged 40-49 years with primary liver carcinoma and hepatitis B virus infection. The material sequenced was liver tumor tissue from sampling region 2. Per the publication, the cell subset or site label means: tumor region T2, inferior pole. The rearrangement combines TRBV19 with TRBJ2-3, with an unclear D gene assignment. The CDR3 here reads CASSPGARSTDTQYF. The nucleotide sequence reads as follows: TGTGCCAGTAGTCCAGGAGCACGAAGCACAGATACGCAGTATTTT.